The text below deals with one T cell receptor beta chain. Its antigen is undetermined. The sample comes from a study of blood T cells in healthy people across ages. Study observations and caveats: Unknown CMV status may confound age-related changes in expanded clones. When set beside aged donors, long-lived donors presented more naive CD4+ cells and higher diversity.

Sample donors were healthy Caucasian individuals that came from Russia, aged 6 to 90. For the second PCR, which ran for roughly 7 to 11 cycles, a sample-barcoded 5' primer and a J-beta primer mix were used. Each of the cDNA molecules was tagged by a template-switch adaptor with 12 random nucleotides. In TCRdb, the 5' RACE reads were re-called with MiXCR into one record per CDR3 protein. The data contain roughly 730,000 distinct CDR3 sequences, more than 50% of them seen just once; the ten biggest clones take up roughly 24%. With 5 bases clipped from V and 3 bases from J, the junction kept 3 bases outside the gene matches. The CDR3 loop spans 13 amino acids. Germline CDR1 and CDR2: DFQATT and SNEGSKA (reference sequence).

The receptor was isolated from a man between 40 and 49 years old in good health. The chain recombines TRBV20-1 with TRBJ1-2, with 10 bases aligning to TRBD1. The material sequenced was blood. The CDR3, as DNA: TGCAGTGCTCCGGACAGGGGGGACTATGGCTACACCTTC. It codes for CSAPDRGDYGYTF.